These 32 T cell receptor beta chains share one sample of origin, sequenced in a study of T cells in Graves' hyperthyroidism and ophthalmopathy. Authors of the study amplified TCR beta CDR3 regions from RNA transcripts. Primed by the HTBI set, a first-round RT-PCR was run on the TCR CDR3. Each CDR3 protein is one row after TCRdb ran MiXCR on the multiplex PCR reads. This repertoire shows hundreds of thousands of distinct CDR3 sequences, 20% found once; its top ten account for over 45%. The specimen was blood. These receptor sequences come from a man aged 35 to 55 with Graves' ophthalmopathy.

In its sample, this clonotype was seen many times. This chain connects TRBV28 to TRBJ2-1; 7 nucleotides align to TRBD1. CDR1 and CDR2 from the germline V gene are MDHEN and SYDVKM. There are 19 residues in the CDR3. Trimming cost V 6 bases and J 4 bases; bases outside gene matches: 21. The CDR3 spells CASRRDTGVTFTGYNEQFF. The CDR3 DNA reads TGTGCCAGCAGACGAGATACAGGGGTTACTTTCACCGGATACAATGAGCAGTTCTTC.

This clonotype showed up many times. The V gene is TRBV6-1, the J gene TRBJ1-2, with TRBD1 matching 10 bases. The ends lost 1 base at V and 6 bases at J; junction bases unmatched: 8. Germline assignment: CDR1 MNHNS and CDR2 SASEGT. This CDR3 has 16 residues. CDR3 in amino acids: CASSEGPRTGGNGYTF. For the CDR3, the DNA is TGTGCCAGCAGTGAAGGTCCCAGGACAGGGGGGAATGGCTACACCTTC.

This clonotype was detected ten times or more. CDR3 bases: TGCAGTGTACCGACAGGGCTGAACACTGAAGCTTTCTTT. As protein: CSVPTGLNTEAFF. The J gene is TRBJ1-1, the V gene TRBV20-1; 7 bases are a match to TRBD1. CDR3 length: 13 residues. Germline-derived CDR1 and CDR2 are DFQATT and SNEGSKA (reference sequence). V lost 7 bases and J lost 0; bases outside the gene matches: 5.

As for this clonotype: A much larger clone differs from this one at a single base, so this may be a read error. J is TRBJ2-4 and V is TRBV19, with D possibly matching TRBD2 (5 bases). Germline CDR1 reads LNHDA; CDR2 reads SQIVND (reference sequence). The CDR3 length is 16 residues. CDR3 coding DNA: TGTGCCAGTAAGGATGTGGTTGGTCTAGCCAAAAACATTCGGTACTTC. This sequence encodes CASKDVVGLAKNIRYF. The full variable domain, rest sourced from reference TRBV19 and TRBJ2-4, is DGGITQSPKYLFRKEGQNVTLSCEQNLNHDAMYWYRQDPGQGLRLIYYSQIVNDFQKGDIAEGYSVSREKKESFPLTVTSAQKNPTAFYLCASKDVVGLAKNIRYFGAGTRLSVL.

The rearrangement joins TRBV18 to TRBJ2-7; TRBD2 might be the D (6 bases). The CDR3 sequence is 17 residues long. Trimming shortened V by 3 bases and J by 5 bases, and 23 bases separated the two germline ends. In germline, CDR1 is KGHSH, CDR2 LQKENI. CDR3: CASSPQDILAGSHEQYF. In DNA, the CDR3 is TGTGCCAGCTCACCTCAAGATATCCTGGCGGGGTCCCACGAGCAGTACTTC.

Ten or more counts support this clonotype. This chain links TRBV10-3 with TRBJ2-7; D remains unclear. The V and J ends lost 6 bases and 3 bases respectively, with 9 bases between them. The germline gives CDR1 ENHRY, CDR2 SYGVKD. The CDR3 is 12 residues long. CDR3 in DNA: TGTGCCATCAGCAACCCGAGCTACGAGCAGTACTTC. It codes for CAISNPSYEQYF.

This clonotype came up a few times. This chain uses TRBV11-3 with TRBJ2-2, with D possibly matching TRBD1 (7 bases). This CDR3 is built from 15 residues. From germline, CDR1 is SGHNT and CDR2 YENEEA. V lost 4 bases and J 4 bases, leaving 13 bases between the germline ends. CDR3 nucleotide sequence: TGTGCCAGCAGCTCGGGCCAGGGGGGCACCGGGGAGCTGTTTTTT. Translating gives CASSSGQGGTGELFF.

This clonotype has ten or more counts. The chain links TRBV11-1 to TRBJ2-1; 11 bases fit TRBD2. Trimming cost V 5 bases and J 10 bases; bases outside gene matches: 13. The CDR3 totals 16 residues. The germline CDR1 and CDR2 sequences are SGHAT and FQDESV (reference sequence). CDR3 loop: CASSKGTSGRRGEQFF. The CDR3 region has the DNA TGTGCCAGCAGCAAGGGGACTAGCGGTAGGAGAGGAGAGCAGTTCTTC.

This clonotype showed up just a few times. As DNA, the CDR3 is TGCGCCAGCAGCCAAGAGGGCACTAGCGGGGGGGTTAGAGGAGATACGCAGTATTTT. Translated, it gives CASSQEGTSGGVRGDTQYF. The rearrangement links TRBV4-1 to TRBJ2-3; 13 bases fit TRBD2. The J segment lost 5 bases and the V segment lost 0 bases, leaving 11 bases of the junction unmatched. The germline gives CDR1 MGHRA, CDR2 YSYEKL. CDR3 size: 19 residues.

This clonotype has a handful of counts. The chain has TRBV20-1 and TRBJ2-7; D gene ambiguous. Germline assignment: CDR1 DFQATT and CDR2 SNEGSKA (reference sequence). The CDR3 has 15 amino acids. Trimming took 1 base from V and 2 from J, leaving 15 bases between them. The CDR3 coding sequence is TGCAGTGCTAGAGGCCACAGTGTTTCCCCCTACGAGCAGTACTTC. Encoded protein: CSARGHSVSPYEQYF.

The sample holds many counts of this clonotype. CDR3 in amino acids: CASSFELRETQYF. DNA of the CDR3: TGTGCCAGCAGCTTTGAACTCAGAGAGACCCAGTACTTC. The rearrangement joins TRBV7-2 to TRBJ2-5, with unresolved D. The CDR3 sequence is 13 residues long. The V and J ends lost 3 bases and 4 bases respectively, with 9 bases between them. CDR1 and CDR2 (germline): SGHTA, FQGNSA. Drawing the rest from reference TRBV7-2 and TRBJ2-5, the complete variable domain is GAGVSQSPSNKVTEKGKDVELRCDPISGHTALYWYRQSLGQGLEFLIYFQGNSAPDKSGLPSDRFSAERTGGSVSTLTIQRTQQEDSAVYLCASSFELRETQYFGPGTRLLVL.

The CDR3 is CASTGGHAGELFF. The CDR3 DNA reads TGTGCCAGCACGGGAGGGCACGCCGGGGAGCTGTTTTTT. The chain uses TRBV27 and TRBJ2-2; 8 nucleotides agree with TRBD2. CDR1 and CDR2 (germline): MNHEY, SMNVEV (reference sequence). The ends lost 7 bases at V and 6 bases at J; junction bases unmatched: 4. The CDR3 has 13 amino acids.

This clonotype has a handful of counts. This chain joins TRBV7-2 and TRBJ2-1, with 8 bases aligning to TRBD2. The ends lost 1 base at V and 4 bases at J; junction bases unmatched: 6. The CDR3 covers 16 residues. Germline CDR1 SGHTA, CDR2 FQGNSA. CDR3 coding DNA: TGTGCCAGCAGCTTAGGTTCCAGCGGGGGATACAATGAGCAGTTCTTC. Translating it yields CASSLGSSGGYNEQFF.

The chain uses TRBV2 and TRBJ2-3; 14 nucleotides align to TRBD2. The V gene end was trimmed by 6 bases and the J gene end by 5 bases; junction bases not matched to a gene: 7. The V gene's germline CDR1 is SNHLY and CDR2 FYNNEI. The CDR3 totals 16 residues. The CDR3 protein is CASSAGTSGSGDTQYF. DNA of the CDR3: TGTGCCAGCAGCGCCGGGACTAGCGGGAGCGGAGATACGCAGTATTTT.

This clonotype was detected only a few times. The chain links TRBV2 to TRBJ2-2; D is perhaps TRBD2 (6 bases). The CDR3 spans 18 residues. In germline, CDR1 is SNHLY, CDR2 FYNNEI. V lost 6 bases and J lost 2, with 22 bases in between. CDR3 bases: TGTGCCAGCAGACCCATGGAGGGGTTTCAGATAAACACCGGGGAGCTGTTTTTT. This encodes CASRPMEGFQINTGELFF.

Only a few counts were recorded for this clonotype. This chain links TRBV28 with TRBJ1-2; no clear D gene. The CDR3 has 14 residues. Per germline, CDR1 MDHEN and CDR2 SYDVKM. The ends were cut back, 5 bases at V and 2 bases at J, with 12 bases in the middle. CDR3 in DNA: TGTGCCAGCAGTGAACCGACTCACAACTATGGCTACACCTTC. Translating gives CASSEPTHNYGYTF.

At least ten counts were recorded for this clonotype. The chain couples TRBV30 to TRBJ1-1; no clear D gene. Trimming took 4 bases from V and 4 from J, leaving 16 bases between them. The length of the CDR3 is 14 residues. Germline values: CDR1 GTSNPN, CDR2 SVGIG (reference sequence). CDR3 protein: CAWIGVWDGTEAFF. The CDR3 DNA sequence: TGTGCCTGGATTGGGGTTTGGGATGGCACTGAAGCTTTCTTT.

The rearrangement joins TRBV5-4 to TRBJ2-1; D assignment may be TRBD1 or TRBD2 (5 bases each). CDR3 size: 15 residues. Germline V lookup: CDR1 SGHNT, CDR2 YYREEE (reference sequence). Trimming pared 3 bases from V and 7 bases from J, leaving 17 bases between. CDR3 residues: CASSSSWGLKNEQFF. CDR3 in DNA: TGTGCCAGCAGCTCCTCGTGGGGGTTAAAAAATGAGCAGTTCTTC.

The rearrangement joins TRBV7-2 to TRBJ1-5; TRBD1 aligns across 9 bases. This CDR3 contains 15 residues. Germline CDR1 reads SGHTA; CDR2 reads FQGNSA. Losses at the gene ends were 6 bases for V and 7 bases for J; bases not matched to a gene: 10. CDR3: CASSRGQGSLQPQHF. CDR3 DNA sequence: TGTGCCAGCAGTCGAGGACAGGGGTCGTTGCAGCCCCAGCATTTT.

V and J are TRBV14 and TRBJ1-6; D is unclear. Looked up from germline, CDR1 is SGHDN and CDR2 is FVKESK. Trimming removed 2 bases at V and 9 bases at J, with 8 bases between. The CDR3 totals 13 residues. The chain's CDR3 is CASSQIDGSPLHF. The CDR3, as DNA: TGTGCCAGCAGCCAAATAGACGGTTCACCCCTCCACTTT.

This clonotype was detected a few times. The CDR3 region has the DNA TGTGCCAGCACGTTTGCGGGGGGTGTAGATACGCAGTATTTT. Its translation: CASTFAGGVDTQYF. The rearrangement uses TRBV12-3 or TRBV12-4 and TRBJ2-3; 8 nucleotides align to TRBD2. J gave up 5 bases and V 7 bases, and 8 bases lay outside the gene matches. The CDR3 extends over 14 amino acids.

This clonotype occurred many times. The V call is TRBV28, the J call TRBJ2-5; D may be TRBD2 (5 bases). Germline V lookup: CDR1 MDHEN, CDR2 SYDVKM. This CDR3 is built from 16 residues. V was cut by 7 bases and J by 6 bases, with 24 bases left in between. Here the CDR3 reads CASNLGSGSSKKTQYF. CDR3 bases: TGTGCCAGCAACCTTGGGAGCGGATCTTCTAAGAAGACCCAGTACTTC.

This clonotype was counted ten times or more. The CDR3 bases are TGTGCCAGCAAGAGTGGAGCCGATGGAAGATTACCCCAGCATTTT. It yields the protein CASKSGADGRLPQHF. The chain has TRBV6-1 and TRBJ1-5; D is unresolved. The CDR3 contains 15 residues. Germline V gives CDR1 MNHNS, CDR2 SASEGT. V lost 7 bases to trimming and J lost 10 bases, with 23 bases between them.

This clonotype was counted many times. J is TRBJ2-7 and V is TRBV24-1, with D possibly matching TRBD1 (5 bases). Trimming took 1 base from V and 1 from J, leaving 7 bases between them. The CDR3 has 14 amino acids. Per the germline V gene, CDR1 is KGHDR and CDR2 is SFDVKD. CDR3 amino acids: CATSDFKGSYEQYF. The CDR3 DNA reads as TGTGCCACCAGTGATTTCAAGGGGTCCTACGAGCAGTACTTC.

This clonotype was counted a few times. J is TRBJ2-3 and V is TRBV20-1, with 7 bases identical to TRBD2. V dropped 2 bases and J dropped 6; count of bases not matched to a gene: 2. The CDR3 extends over 12 amino acids. Looked up from germline, CDR1 is DFQATT and CDR2 is SNEGSKA (reference sequence). DNA of the CDR3: TGCAGTGCTAGATTAGCGGGTGATACGCAGTATTTT. It is translated as CSARLAGDTQYF.

The table lists this clonotype with many counts. The J gene is TRBJ2-7, the V gene TRBV6-2 or TRBV6-3; D uncertain. This CDR3 comprises 12 residues. In germline, CDR1 is MNHEY, CDR2 SVGEGT. Trimming pared 6 bases from V and 7 bases from J, leaving 13 bases between. Here the CDR3 DNA reads TGTGCCAGCAGGTCCGACCTTGGGGAGCAGTACTTC. The encoded protein is CASRSDLGEQYF.

This clonotype occurred a few times. J is TRBJ1-5 and V is TRBV7-9, with 10 nucleotides matching TRBD1. The germline CDR1 and CDR2 sequences are SEHNR and FQNEAQ (reference sequence). With V trimmed by 5 bases and J by 11 bases, 9 bases remained unmatched. There are 14 residues in the CDR3. The CDR3 reads CASSEGQGVSSQHF. DNA of the CDR3: TGTGCCAGCAGCGAAGGACAGGGGGTATCATCCCAGCATTTT. Supplemented by reference TRBV7-9 and TRBJ1-5, the full variable domain reads DTGVSQNPRHKITKRGQNVTFRCDPISEHNRLYWYRQTLGQGPEFLTYFQNEAQLEKSRLLSDRFSAERPKGSFSTLEIQRTEQGDSAMYLCASSEGQGVSSQHFGDGTRLSIL.

The sample holds many counts of this clonotype. The genes are TRBV2 and TRBJ1-5; TRBD1 matches 12 bases. The CDR3 has 18 amino acids. The junction had 8 bases not matched to a gene; V was cut back by 3 bases and J by 2 bases. Germline CDR1 SNHLY, CDR2 FYNNEI. The CDR3 DNA reads TGTGCCAGCAGTGATGAGGGACAGGGGGCCGGTGGCAATCAGCCCCAGCATTTT. Translation gives CASSDEGQGAGGNQPQHF.

This clonotype was seen a few times. V and J are TRBV6-5 and TRBJ2-7, with TRBD1 matching over 8 bases. The CDR3 runs to 17 residues. The V and J ends lost 0 bases and 2 bases, in that order; junction bases with no gene match: 9. Germline-derived CDR1 and CDR2 are MNHEY and SVGAGI. This chain's CDR3 is CASSYSPLGTGTYEQYF. CDR3 coding DNA: TGTGCCAGCAGTTACTCGCCCCTCGGGACAGGTACCTACGAGCAGTACTTC.

V is TRBV5-8 and J is TRBJ2-2, with D unclear. The CDR3 covers 15 residues. Trimming removed 3 bases at V and 1 base at J, with 10 bases between. Germline V gene data show CDR1 as SGHTS and CDR2 as YDEGEE. Here the CDR3 DNA reads TGTGCCAGCAGCTGGGGAAATGTGAACACCGGGGAGCTGTTTTTT. Amino acid sequence: CASSWGNVNTGELFF. The full variable domain, rest sourced from reference TRBV5-8 and TRBJ2-2, is EAGVTQSPTHLIKTRGQQATLRCSPISGHTSVYWYQQALGLGLQFLLWYDEGEERNRGNFPPRFSGRQFPNYSSELNVNALELEDSALYLCASSWGNVNTGELFFGEGSRLTVL.

This clonotype was recorded at least ten times. For the CDR3, the DNA is TGTGCCAGCAGCCGCGGGGAGGGAGGGCCTTACGAGCAGTACTTC. Its translation: CASSRGEGGPYEQYF. This chain uses TRBV11-2 with TRBJ2-7, with 7 bases identical to TRBD2. Germline CDR1 is SGHAT and CDR2 is FQNNGV. V was pared by 5 bases and J by 4 bases, with 11 bases of the junction left unmatched. The CDR3 length is 15 residues.

This clonotype was counted at least ten times. The chain links TRBV29-1 to TRBJ2-7; perhaps TRBD2 as D (6 bases). Germline-derived CDR1 and CDR2 are SQVTM and ANQGSEA. With 2 bases removed from V and 3 bases from J, the gap between germline ends came to 14 bases. The CDR3 covers 14 residues. For the CDR3, the DNA is TGCAGCGTTGAATCTGGTTTGGAGGGCTACGAGCAGTACTTC. Protein: CSVESGLEGYEQYF.